This TCR beta chain appears in the sequencing data of a study of blood T cell repertoires in COVID-19. Across the whole study: The cDNA or gDNA used as material had been derived from T cells, B-cell-depleted T cells, or PBMCs.

Profiled with immunoSEQ multiplex PCR; TCRdb holds only in-frame clones, not every one. The table has approximately 290,000 clones, 80% to 90% seen once. The CDR3 has 18 residues. The trim removed 3 bases at V and 2 bases at J, leaving 3 bases unmatched. The V gene's germline CDR1 is MGHRA and CDR2 YSYEKL. The chain couples TRBV4-1 to TRBJ2-2; 16 bases are shared with TRBD2. This clonotype originated in a woman between 25 and 40 years old who had recovered from COVID-19. The sequencing input was PBMCs or T cells enriched from blood (not recorded which). The DNA for the CDR3 is TGCGCCAGCAGCCAGGGACTAGCGGGAGGGACAAACACCGGGGAGCTGTTTTTT. This codes for CASSQGLAGGTNTGELFF.